This T cell receptor beta chain was sequenced for a study of PD-1 blockade in mismatch repair-deficient tumors. As for the study in general: Patients had more than ten mismatch repair-deficient cancer types, all previously treated and progressing.

Assay used: immunoSEQ multiplex PCR; TCRdb lists only in-frame clones, some missing. The data hold 100,000 or so clones, with about four fifths observed a single time. Mismatch repair deficiency was confirmed in all patients, by PCR or immunohistochemistry. TCR sequencing covered a few patients who responded to pembrolizumab. Concerning this clone itself: Its cognate antigen is unknown.

Study conclusions and caveats: Rapid post-treatment expansion, then contraction, generally preceding radiologic response, marked tumor-resident clones.

The sequences come from peripheral blood, collected roughly 36 weeks after starting pembrolizumab. The sequence came from an adult with mismatch repair-deficient cancer.

CDR3 amino acids: CAISETPGTGRASNQPQHF. CDR3 bases: TGTGCCATCAGTGAGACCCCCGGGACCGGAAGGGCGAGCAATCAGCCCCAGCATTTT. The rearrangement links TRBV10-3 to TRBJ1-5; tentative D call: TRBD1 (5 bases). V lost 2 bases and J 1 base, leaving 21 bases between the germline ends. The CDR3 covers 19 residues. Germline V gene data show CDR1 as ENHRY and CDR2 as SYGVKD.